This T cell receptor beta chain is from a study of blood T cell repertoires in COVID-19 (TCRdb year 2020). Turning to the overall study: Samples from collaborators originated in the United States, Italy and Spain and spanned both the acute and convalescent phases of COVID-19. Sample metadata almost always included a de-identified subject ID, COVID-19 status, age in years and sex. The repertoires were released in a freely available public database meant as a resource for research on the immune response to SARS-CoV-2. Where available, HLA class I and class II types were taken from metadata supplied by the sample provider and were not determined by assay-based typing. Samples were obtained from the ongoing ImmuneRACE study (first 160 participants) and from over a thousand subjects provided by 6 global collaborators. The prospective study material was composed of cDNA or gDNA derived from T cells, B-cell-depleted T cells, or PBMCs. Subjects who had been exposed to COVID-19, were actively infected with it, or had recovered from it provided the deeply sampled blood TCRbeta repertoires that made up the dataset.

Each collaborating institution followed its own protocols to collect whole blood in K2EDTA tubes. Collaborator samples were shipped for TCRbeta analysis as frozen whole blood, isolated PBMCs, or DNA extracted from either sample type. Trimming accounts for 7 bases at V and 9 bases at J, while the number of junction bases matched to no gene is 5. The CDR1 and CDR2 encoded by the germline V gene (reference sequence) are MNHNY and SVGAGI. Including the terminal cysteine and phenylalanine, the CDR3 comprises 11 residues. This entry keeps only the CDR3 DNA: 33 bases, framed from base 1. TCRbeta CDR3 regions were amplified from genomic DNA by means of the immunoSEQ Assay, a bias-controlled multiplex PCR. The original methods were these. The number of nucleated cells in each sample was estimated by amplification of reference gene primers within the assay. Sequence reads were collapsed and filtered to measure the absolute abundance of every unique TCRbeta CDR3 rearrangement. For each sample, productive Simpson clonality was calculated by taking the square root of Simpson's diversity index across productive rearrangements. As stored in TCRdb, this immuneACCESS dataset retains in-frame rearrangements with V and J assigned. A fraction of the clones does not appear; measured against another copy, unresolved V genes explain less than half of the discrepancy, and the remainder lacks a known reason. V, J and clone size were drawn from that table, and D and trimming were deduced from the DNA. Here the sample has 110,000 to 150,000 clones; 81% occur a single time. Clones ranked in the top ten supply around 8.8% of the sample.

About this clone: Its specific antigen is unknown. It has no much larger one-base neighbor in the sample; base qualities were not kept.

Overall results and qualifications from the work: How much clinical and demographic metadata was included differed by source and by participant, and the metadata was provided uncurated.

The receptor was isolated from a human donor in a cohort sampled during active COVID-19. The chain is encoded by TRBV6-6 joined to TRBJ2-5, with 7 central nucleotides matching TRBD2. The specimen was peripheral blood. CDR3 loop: CASTFGGSQYF. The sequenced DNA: TGTGCCAGCACCTTCGGGGGGTCCCAGTACTTC.